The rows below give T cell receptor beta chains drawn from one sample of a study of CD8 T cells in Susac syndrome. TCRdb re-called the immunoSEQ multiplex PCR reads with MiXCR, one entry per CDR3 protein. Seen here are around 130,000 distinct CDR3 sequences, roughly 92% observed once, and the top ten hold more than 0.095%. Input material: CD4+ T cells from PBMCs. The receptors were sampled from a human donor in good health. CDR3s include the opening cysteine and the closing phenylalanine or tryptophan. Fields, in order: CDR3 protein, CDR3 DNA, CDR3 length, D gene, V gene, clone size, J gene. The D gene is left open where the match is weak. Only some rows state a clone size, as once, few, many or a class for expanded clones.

CSVGQDRGFF,TGCAGCGTTGGCCAGGACCGAGGGTTCTTC,10,-,TRBV29-1,once,TRBJ2-1
CASSLGLLNSPLHF,TGTGCCAGCAGCTTAGGCTTACTGAATTCACCCCTCCACTTT,14,-,TRBV7-8,-,TRBJ1-6
CASSVSAGELFF,TGTGCCAGCAGCGTTTCCGCCGGGGAGCTGTTTTTT,12,-,TRBV9,-,TRBJ2-2
CASSLDVEKLFF,TGTGCCAGCAGCTTAGACGTTGAAAAACTGTTTTTT,12,-,TRBV7-9,-,TRBJ1-4
CAWSIIVGEQFF,TGTGCCTGGAGTATTATAGTAGGAGAGCAGTTCTTC,12,-,TRBV30,-,TRBJ2-1
CASSSLAGGSRAEAFF,TGTGCCAGCAGCTCCCTGGCAGGGGGAAGTAGGGCTGAAGCTTTCTTT,16,TRBD1,TRBV25-1,-,TRBJ1-1
CASSGVGTGNGYTF,TGTGCCAGCAGTGGCGTCGGGACAGGGAATGGCTACACCTTC,14,TRBD1,TRBV6-2/TRBV6-3,-,TRBJ1-2
CASSQSGRPRTGELFF,TGTGCCAGCAGTCAATCCGGGAGGCCGAGGACCGGGGAGCTGTTTTTT,16,TRBD2,TRBV6-6,-,TRBJ2-2
CASTQAGQGGGYTF,TGTGCCAGCACTCAGGCCGGACAGGGTGGCGGCTACACCTTC,14,TRBD1,TRBV6-5,-,TRBJ1-2
CASSYLGTDTDTQYF,TGTGCCAGCAGTTACTTGGGTACGGACACAGATACGCAGTATTTT,15,-,TRBV6-5,-,TRBJ2-3
CAWARQGKGLAFF,TGTGCCTGGGCCAGACAGGGGAAGGGATTGGCTTTCTTT,13,TRBD1,TRBV30,-,TRBJ1-1
CSVAGTVNSEGLFSGANVLTF,TGCAGCGTTGCCGGGACAGTGAATTCGGAAGGGCTATTCTCTGGGGCCAACGTCCTGACTTTC,21,TRBD1,TRBV29-1,-,TRBJ2-6
CAWSRGSYNEQFF,TGTGCCTGGAGTCGCGGCTCCTACAATGAGCAGTTCTTC,13,-,TRBV30,-,TRBJ2-1
CASSLGGVQETQYF,TGCGCCAGCAGCTTGGGGGGGGTCCAAGAGACCCAGTACTTC,14,-,TRBV5-1,-,TRBJ2-5
CASSRHPMNTEAFF,TGTGCCAGTAGCCGCCACCCGATGAACACTGAAGCTTTCTTT,14,-,TRBV19,-,TRBJ1-1
CASSPRSGAYNEQFF,TGTGCCAGCTCACCACGGTCAGGCGCCTACAATGAGCAGTTCTTC,15,-,TRBV18,-,TRBJ2-1
CASTNLAGQSQETQYF,TGTGCCAGCACCAACCTAGCGGGTCAGTCTCAAGAGACCCAGTACTTC,16,TRBD2,TRBV3-1,-,TRBJ2-5
CSAGQGGDQPQHF,TGCAGTGCGGGACAGGGCGGTGATCAGCCCCAGCATTTT,13,TRBD1,TRBV20-1,-,TRBJ1-5
CASKSQSDSGNTIYF,TGTGCCAGTAAGTCGCAGTCTGACTCTGGAAACACCATATATTTT,15,-,TRBV19,-,TRBJ1-3
CASSFPETMNTEAFF,TGTGCCAGCAGTTTTCCAGAGACCATGAACACTGAAGCTTTCTTT,15,-,TRBV27,-,TRBJ1-1
CASSIFPSGNQPQHF,TGTGCCAGTAGTATATTTCCGTCGGGGAATCAGCCCCAGCATTTT,15,-,TRBV19,-,TRBJ1-5
CATSDPGTGYTGELFF,TGTGCCACCTCGGACCCCGGGACAGGGTACACCGGGGAGCTGTTTTTT,16,TRBD1,TRBV19,-,TRBJ2-2
CATSDTGQGGNIQYF,TGTGCCACCAGTGATACGGGACAGGGTGGTAACATTCAGTACTTC,15,TRBD1,TRBV24-1,-,TRBJ2-4
CASSLSGYEQFF,TGTGCCAGCAGCTTATCGGGCTATGAGCAGTTCTTC,12,-,TRBV13,-,TRBJ2-1
CSATGTGVGETQYF,TGCAGTGCAACCGGGACAGGGGTAGGGGAGACCCAGTACTTC,14,TRBD1,TRBV20-1,-,TRBJ2-5
CASNRDSSYEQYF,TGTGCCAGCAACCGGGACAGCTCCTACGAGCAGTACTTC,13,TRBD1,TRBV11-2,-,TRBJ2-7
CASSLVAGDTGELFF,TGCGCCAGCAGCTTGGTCGCAGGCGACACCGGGGAGCTGTTTTTT,15,-,TRBV5-1,-,TRBJ2-2
CAISPVPGQGVGPYEQYF,TGTGCCATCAGCCCAGTCCCGGGACAGGGGGTCGGACCCTACGAGCAGTACTTC,18,TRBD1,TRBV10-3,-,TRBJ2-7
CASSFDSEGIYGYTF,TGCGCCAGCAGCTTCGACTCCGAGGGGATCTATGGCTACACCTTC,15,-,TRBV5-1,-,TRBJ1-2
CASRDPAREQFF,TGCGCCAGCAGAGATCCCGCACGAGAGCAGTTCTTC,12,-,TRBV4-1,-,TRBJ2-1
CSVEDRQEGLAKNIQYF,TGCAGCGTTGAAGATCGGCAGGAAGGACTAGCCAAAAACATTCAGTACTTC,17,-,TRBV29-1,-,TRBJ2-4
CASSSGGTGGNTEAFF,TGTGCCAGCAGCTCCGGGGGGACAGGGGGCAACACTGAAGCTTTCTTT,16,TRBD1,TRBV3-1,-,TRBJ1-1
CASDSNGRNTIYF,TGTGCCAGCGACTCCAATGGGCGAAACACCATATATTTT,13,-,TRBV12-3/TRBV12-4,-,TRBJ1-3
CASSIARRQEQFF,TGTGCCAGTAGTATAGCGAGGAGACAGGAGCAGTTCTTC,13,-,TRBV19,-,TRBJ2-1
CASSQVSGTEAFF,TGTGCCAGCAGCCAAGTTAGTGGTACTGAAGCTTTCTTT,13,-,TRBV3-1,-,TRBJ1-1
CAWSVLANRPVQYF,TGTGCCTGGAGTGTACTGGCTAACCGCCCAGTGCAGTACTTC,14,-,TRBV30,-,TRBJ2-7
CASSRHLGQGNTGELFF,TGTGCCAGCAGTCGACATTTGGGACAGGGTAACACCGGGGAGCTGTTTTTT,17,TRBD1,TRBV6-1,-,TRBJ2-2
CSARVTGGGETQYF,TGCAGTGCTAGAGTCACAGGGGGTGGGGAGACCCAGTACTTC,14,TRBD1,TRBV20-1,once,TRBJ2-5
CASRDKDRVKNIQYF,TGTGCCAGTAGGGACAAGGACAGGGTCAAAAACATTCAGTACTTC,15,TRBD1,TRBV19,-,TRBJ2-4
CASSQYNLGGRQGEDGYTF,TGTGCCAGCAGCCAATACAATCTGGGGGGGAGACAGGGTGAAGATGGCTACACCTTC,19,TRBD1,TRBV3-1,-,TRBJ1-2
CSASRTGGNYGYTF,TGCAGTGCTAGTCGGACAGGGGGGAACTATGGCTACACCTTC,14,TRBD1,TRBV20-1,-,TRBJ1-2
CASDSGASGNTIYF,TGTGCCAGCGATTCAGGGGCATCTGGAAACACCATATATTTT,14,-,TRBV9,-,TRBJ1-3
CSAYFGTRGGTQYF,TGCAGTGCTTACTTCGGGACTAGAGGAGGTACGCAGTATTTT,14,TRBD2,TRBV20-1,few,TRBJ2-3
CVREGLYNEQFF,TGCGTTAGGGAGGGCCTCTACAATGAGCAGTTCTTC,12,TRBD2,TRBV15,-,TRBJ2-1
CASSLTSGNTEAFF,TGTGCCAGCAGCTTAACTAGTGGGAACACTGAAGCTTTCTTT,14,-,TRBV7-3,-,TRBJ1-1
CSVHLGAGGAGYGYTF,TGCAGCGTCCATCTAGGGGCAGGGGGCGCCGGCTATGGCTACACCTTC,16,TRBD1,TRBV29-1,once,TRBJ1-2
CSPAPRDRVTDTQYF,TGCAGTCCTGCTCCTCGGGACAGGGTCACAGATACGCAGTATTTT,15,TRBD1,TRBV20-1,-,TRBJ2-3
CASSLELFGQYNEQFF,TGCGCCAGCAGCTTGGAACTTTTTGGTCAGTACAATGAGCAGTTCTTC,16,-,TRBV5-1,-,TRBJ2-1
CATSDPGTGGFDEQFF,TGTGCCACCAGTGACCCCGGGACAGGGGGCTTCGATGAGCAGTTCTTC,16,TRBD1,TRBV24-1,-,TRBJ2-1
CATSAPDYNEQFF,TGTGCCACCAGTGCCCCCGACTACAATGAGCAGTTCTTC,13,-,TRBV24-1,-,TRBJ2-1